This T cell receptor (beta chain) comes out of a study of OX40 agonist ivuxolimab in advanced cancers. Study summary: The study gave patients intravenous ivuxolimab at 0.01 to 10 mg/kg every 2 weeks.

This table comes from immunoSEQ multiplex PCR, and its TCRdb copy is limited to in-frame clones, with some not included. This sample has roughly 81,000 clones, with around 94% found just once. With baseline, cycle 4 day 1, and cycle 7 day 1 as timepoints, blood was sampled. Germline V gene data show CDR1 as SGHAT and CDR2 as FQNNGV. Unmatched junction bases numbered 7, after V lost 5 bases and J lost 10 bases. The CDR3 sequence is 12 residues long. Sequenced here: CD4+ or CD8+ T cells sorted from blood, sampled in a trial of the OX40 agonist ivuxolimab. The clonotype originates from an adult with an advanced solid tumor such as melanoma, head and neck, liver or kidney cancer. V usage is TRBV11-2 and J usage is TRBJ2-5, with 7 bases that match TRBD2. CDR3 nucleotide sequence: TGTGCCAGCAGCCAAGGACTAGTTGACCAGTACTTC. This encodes CASSQGLVDQYF. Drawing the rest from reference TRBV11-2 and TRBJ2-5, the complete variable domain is EAGVAQSPRYKIIEKRQSVAFWCNPISGHATLYWYQQILGQGPKLLIQFQNNGVVDDSQLPKDRFSAERLKGVDSTLKIQPAKLEDSAVYLCASSQGLVDQYFGPGTRLLVL.